Below, 21 T cell receptor beta chains from the same sample are listed, as sequenced in a study of OX40 agonist ivuxolimab in advanced cancers. Here immunoSEQ multiplex PCR was the method, and the copy in TCRdb shows in-frame clones only, minus some. Of approximately 16,000 clones in the sample, about 80% were seen once. The sequenced sample was CD4+ or CD8+ T cells sorted from blood, obtained in a trial of the OX40 agonist ivuxolimab. These receptors all stem from an adult with an advanced solid tumor such as melanoma, head and neck, liver or kidney cancer.

This chain joins TRBV27 and TRBJ2-3; 9 positions agree with TRBD2. J lost 3 bases, V lost 0 bases, and 13 bases had no gene match. The CDR3 has 19 amino acids. The germline CDR1 and CDR2 sequences are MNHEY and SMNVEV (reference sequence). CDR3 coding DNA: TGTGCCAGCAGTTTATCGATCATAGAGGCGGGGGGGAGGACAGATACGCAGTATTTT. Its translation is CASSLSIIEAGGRTDTQYF.

Only one count was recorded for this clone. The chain is built from TRBV30 and TRBJ1-4; TRBD1 might be the D (5 bases). In germline, CDR1 is GTSNPN, CDR2 SVGIG (reference sequence). With 4 bases removed from V and 10 bases from J, the gap between germline ends came to 16 bases. The CDR3 has 13 residues. CDR3 region: CAWTLTGGGKLFF. CDR3 DNA: TGTGCCTGGACCCTAACGGGGGGAGGAAAACTGTTTTTT. Together with reference TRBV30 and TRBJ1-4, the CDR3 gives the full variable domain: SQTIHQWPATLVQPVGSPLSLECTVEGTSNPNLYWYRQAAGRGLQLLFYSVGIGQISSEVPQNLSASRPQDRQFILSSKKLLLSDSGFYLCAWTLTGGGKLFFGSGTQLSVL.

This clone is medium-sized within its sample. The chain has TRBV27 and TRBJ1-1; TRBD1 is a possible D gene (5 bases). The germline gives CDR1 MNHEY, CDR2 SMNVEV (reference sequence). CDR3 length: 14 residues. Trimming removed 2 bases from V and 5 bases from J, with 12 bases in between. The CDR3 is CASSLGRSGTEAFF. CDR3 DNA sequence: TGTGCCAGCAGTTTAGGGCGGTCAGGGACTGAAGCTTTCTTT.

The CDR3 bases are TGTGCCAGCAGCTTGGATCGGGGGTTAGATGAAAAACTGTTTTTT. As protein: CASSLDRGLDEKLFF. The chain has TRBV5-4 and TRBJ1-4; D perhaps matches TRBD1 (5 bases). V lost 0 bases and J lost 6, with 12 bases in between. Germline values: CDR1 SGHNT, CDR2 YYREEE (reference sequence). The CDR3 loop spans 15 amino acids.

This chain connects TRBV6-1 to TRBJ1-5, with D perhaps matching TRBD1 (5 bases). This CDR3 comprises 16 residues. Germline V gene sequence: CDR1 MNHNS, CDR2 SASEGT. Trimming removed 3 bases at V and 2 bases at J, with 14 bases between. The CDR3 DNA follows: TGTGCCAGCAGTGAGACACCCACGGGGGGCAATCAGCCCCAGCATTTT. It codes for CASSETPTGGNQPQHF.

This rearrangement joins TRBV7-3 to TRBJ2-3; TRBD2 might be the D (5 bases). Germline V CDR1 and CDR2: SGHTA, FQGTGA. CDR3 length: 16 residues. Trimming took 0 bases from V and 5 from J, leaving 15 bases between them. CDR3 sequence reads: CASSLTEGSLGDTQYF. The DNA of the CDR3 is TGTGCCAGCAGCTTAACTGAGGGATCCCTAGGAGATACGCAGTATTTT.

The V gene is TRBV29-1, the J gene TRBJ2-7; D remains ambiguous. This CDR3 is 13 amino acids long. Looked up from germline, CDR1 is SQVTM and CDR2 is ANQGSEA. Deletions cut 2 bases from V and 4 bases from J, with 12 bases between. CDR3 in DNA: TGCAGCGTTGAATACAGAAAAAGTTACGAGCAGTACTTC. It specifies CSVEYRKSYEQYF.

The chain uses TRBV30 and TRBJ2-1, with D tentatively TRBD2 (7 bases). V was clipped by 4 bases and J by 8 bases, with 15 bases between them. This CDR3 contains 13 residues. Germline V gene data show CDR1 as GTSNPN and CDR2 as SVGIG (reference sequence). CDR3 nucleotides: TGTGCCTGGAACATCGGGGGGCCGTATGAGCAGTTCTTC. It encodes CAWNIGGPYEQFF.

The chain couples TRBV9 to TRBJ1-6, with D unresolved. CDR1 and CDR2 (germline): SGDLS, YYNGEE. The V gene lost 0 bases and the J gene lost 4 bases, with 5 bases spanning the gap. CDR3 length: 14 residues. CDR3: CASSVEQYNSPLHF. The CDR3 coding sequence is TGTGCCAGCAGCGTAGAACAGTATAATTCACCCCTCCACTTT.

The genes are TRBV6-5 and TRBJ1-2, with D uncertain. This CDR3 has 14 residues. The germline V and J ends were trimmed by 1 base and 4 bases, with 10 bases remaining between them. Germline V gene sequence: CDR1 MNHEY, CDR2 SVGAGI. CDR3 nucleotides: TGTGCCAGCAGTTACTTTTCGGGTGGCTATGGCTACACCTTC. It encodes CASSYFSGGYGYTF.

The chain employs TRBV11-2 and TRBJ2-7, with D unclear. V shed 4 bases and J shed 4 bases, with 11 bases lying between them. The germline V gene has CDR1 SGHAT and CDR2 FQNNGV. This CDR3 is 13 amino acids long. The DNA for the CDR3 is TGTGCCAGCAGCTCCTCTTTGAGTTACGAGCAGTACTTC. Protein: CASSSSLSYEQYF.

This rearrangement joins TRBV4-2 to TRBJ1-1; D ambiguous. The CDR3 covers 13 residues. The V gene lost 5 bases and the J gene lost 1 base, with 8 bases spanning the gap. CDR1 LGHNA and CDR2 YNFKEQ come from the germline V gene. CDR3 sequence: CASSTTENTEAFF. DNA for the CDR3: TGTGCCAGCAGCACAACAGAGAACACTGAAGCTTTCTTT.

V gene TRBV9 combines with J gene TRBJ1-5; TRBD1 matches at 8 bases. The V segment lost 4 bases and the J segment 4 bases; nucleotides outside the gene matches: 4. The CDR3 has 14 residues. Germline V gene lookup returns CDR1 SGDLS and CDR2 YYNGEE. The CDR3 region has the DNA TGTGCCAGCAGCTTACAGGGGGGAAATCAGCCCCAGCATTTT. Protein product: CASSLQGGNQPQHF.

The genes are TRBV9 and TRBJ2-3; TRBD2 might be the D (6 bases). Germline V gene data show CDR1 as SGDLS and CDR2 as YYNGEE. Trimming cost V 4 bases and J 0 bases, with 15 bases left between them. The CDR3 runs 16 residues. This CDR3 reads CASSTRSSASTDTQYF. The CDR3 DNA reads as TGTGCCAGCAGCACTCGATCTAGCGCGAGCACAGATACGCAGTATTTT.

V usage is TRBV19 and J usage is TRBJ1-5; no reliable D call. Trimming stripped 7 bases from V and 4 bases from J, with 14 bases between. From germline, CDR1 is LNHDA and CDR2 SQIVND (reference sequence). CDR3 size: 14 residues. CDR3: CASTAKAFNQPQHF. The CDR3 nucleotides read TGTGCCAGTACCGCAAAGGCGTTTAATCAGCCCCAGCATTTT.

On this clone itself: The same CDR3 can be traced to other DNA sequences in this sample. The gene calls are TRBV4-2 and TRBJ1-1; TRBD1 matches 8 bases. Germline V gives CDR1 LGHNA, CDR2 YNFKEQ. The trim removed 0 bases at V and 0 bases at J, leaving 3 bases unmatched. The CDR3 has 16 residues. CDR3 region: CASSQEQGVMNTEAFF. CDR3 sequence (DNA): TGTGCCAGCAGCCAAGAACAGGGGGTAATGAACACTGAAGCTTTCTTT.

This clone was counted a single time. The rearrangement joins TRBV11-1 to TRBJ1-6, with D perhaps TRBD1 (5 bases). V dropped 1 base and J dropped 12 bases, with 10 bases sitting between them. Germline assignment: CDR1 SGHAT and CDR2 FQDESV (reference sequence). This CDR3 is 13 amino acids long. CDR3 DNA: TGTGCCAGCAGCTTAGGGACATTTGGACCCCTCCACTTT. Protein product: CASSLGTFGPLHF.

The V call is TRBV27, the J call TRBJ2-7; D not resolved. This CDR3 is built from 16 residues. V lost 8 bases and J lost 0, with 20 bases in between. The germline V gene has CDR1 MNHEY and CDR2 SMNVEV (reference sequence). CDR3: CASGPPADRTSYEQYF. In DNA, the CDR3 is TGTGCCAGCGGTCCACCTGCGGACCGGACCTCCTACGAGCAGTACTTC.

The genes are TRBV7-8 and TRBJ1-1; D is unclear. V lost 2 bases to trimming and J lost 2 bases, with 12 bases between them. CDR3 length: 15 amino acids. Germline V gene data show CDR1 as SGHVS and CDR2 as FQNEAQ. The CDR3 nucleotides read TGTGCCAGCAGCTTACCATGGACCGCAAACACTGAAGCTTTCTTT. As protein: CASSLPWTANTEAFF.

The chain has TRBV5-1 and TRBJ2-1, with D possibly matching TRBD2 (5 bases). The ends were cut back, 7 bases at V and 0 bases at J, with 14 bases in the middle. In germline, CDR1 is SGHRS, CDR2 YFSETQ. The CDR3 is made up of 15 amino acids. The CDR3 region is CASYEGINSYNEQFF. CDR3 nucleotides: TGCGCCAGCTACGAGGGCATTAACTCCTACAATGAGCAGTTCTTC.

This clone was counted between two and nine times. The chain couples TRBV4-3 to TRBJ2-3; the D gene could be TRBD1 or TRBD2 (6 bases each). The germline V gene has CDR1 LGHNA and CDR2 YSLEER. The CDR3 length is 17 residues. V was cut by 0 bases and J by 9 bases, with 22 bases left in between. CDR3 region: CASSQDLQAGEVVTQYF. As DNA, the CDR3 is TGCGCCAGCAGCCAAGATCTGCAGGCAGGGGAGGTTGTAACGCAGTATTTT.